The rows below give T cell receptor beta chains drawn from one sample of a study of T cell responses to AZD1222 COVID-19 vaccine. Libraries were prepared by immunoSEQ multiplex PCR; TCRdb keeps only in-frame clonotypes and omits some of them. The data hold around 130,000 clones, with approximately 92% observed a single time. The sequencing used peripheral blood, collected 28 days after the second AZD1222 dose. All receptors come from an adult who received the AZD1222 COVID-19 vaccine. Each CDR3 is given with its conserved first and last residue. Fields, in order: V gene, CDR3 length, J gene, clone size, D gene, CDR3 protein, CDR3 DNA. D genes are given only for firm matches. Not every row has a clone size; where given, it reads once, few, many or a size class.

TRBV5-1,13,TRBJ1-1,NA,NA,CASSFYGNTEAFF,TGCGCCAGCAGCTTTTATGGGAACACTGAAGCTTTCTTT
TRBV10-3,13,TRBJ1-2,once,TRBD1,CAITVGTGSGYTF,TGTGCCATCACCGTGGGGACAGGGAGCGGCTACACCTTC
TRBV13,16,TRBJ1-2,NA,NA,CASSLNWAGFNYGYTF,TGTGCCAGCAGCTTAAACTGGGCAGGGTTTAACTATGGCTACACCTTC
TRBV12-5,14,TRBJ1-1,NA,NA,CASALRGGNTEAFF,TGTGCTAGTGCCCTACGGGGGGGGAACACTGAAGCTTTCTTT
TRBV3-1/TRBV3-2,14,TRBJ1-4,NA,NA,CASTRGGFGEKLFF,TGTGCCAGCACCCGTGGAGGTTTCGGCGAAAAACTGTTTTTT
TRBV7-3,14,TRBJ2-2,NA,NA,CASSLGMDTGELFF,TGTGCCAGCAGTCTGGGGATGGACACCGGGGAGCTGTTTTTT
TRBV6-5,16,TRBJ2-2,NA,NA,CASSYSGVWGTGELFF,TGTGCCAGCAGTTACTCTGGGGTCTGGGGCACCGGGGAGCTGTTTTTT
TRBV6-5,14,TRBJ2-1,NA,NA,CASKSGKQRDEQFF,TGTGCCAGCAAATCAGGAAAACAACGGGATGAGCAGTTCTTC
TRBV7-7,14,TRBJ2-1,NA,NA,CASSLRAGANEQFF,TGTGCTAGCAGCTTAAGAGCTGGGGCTAATGAGCAGTTCTTC
TRBV6-5,14,TRBJ1-6,NA,NA,CASSSDWDNSPLHF,TGTGCCAGCAGTTCGGACTGGGATAATTCACCCCTCCACTTT
TRBV9,15,TRBJ1-2,NA,NA,CASSVGGDGVYGYTF,TGTGCCAGCAGCGTAGGTGGGGACGGAGTCTATGGCTACACCTTC
TRBV6-1,14,TRBJ2-7,NA,TRBD2,CASSDLAGFYEQYF,TGTGCCAGCAGTGATTTAGCGGGGTTCTACGAGCAGTACTTC
TRBV5-4,16,TRBJ1-2,few,NA,CASSLNLLSASYGYTF,TGTGCCAGCAGCTTGAACTTACTCAGTGCATCGTATGGCTACACCTTC
TRBV2,13,TRBJ1-2,NA,NA,CASSGREGDGYTF,TGTGCCAGCAGTGGCAGGGAGGGGGATGGCTACACCTTC
TRBV19,13,TRBJ1-1,NA,NA,CASTANRGTEAFF,TGTGCCAGTACCGCAAATCGGGGCACTGAAGCTTTCTTT
TRBV4-1,13,TRBJ1-6,NA,NA,CASSLLYNSPLHF,TGCGCCAGCAGTCTTCTATATAATTCACCCCTCCACTTT
TRBV27,14,TRBJ1-6,NA,NA,CASSKSGFNSPLHF,TGTGCCAGCAGTAAGTCGGGATTTAATTCACCCCTCCACTTT
TRBV18,16,TRBJ1-2,NA,TRBD1,CASSPSRGPTNYGYTF,TGTGCCAGCTCACCGTCAAGGGGGCCGACTAACTATGGCTACACCTTC
TRBV12-3/TRBV12-4,11,TRBJ1-3,NA,NA,CASSLLDTIYF,TGTGCCAGCAGCCTTCTTGACACCATATATTTT
TRBV5-1,14,TRBJ1-4,NA,NA,CASSSDSTNEKLFF,TGCGCCAGCAGCTCGGACAGTACTAATGAAAAACTGTTTTTT
TRBV4-1,17,TRBJ2-5,NA,TRBD1,CASSQSSYRGRGETQYF,TGCGCCAGCAGCCAAAGCTCTTACAGGGGGCGCGGAGAGACCCAGTACTTC
TRBV11-2,14,TRBJ1-2,NA,TRBD1,CASSLGTGGNGYTF,TGTGCCAGCAGCTTAGGGACAGGGGGCAATGGCTACACCTTC
TRBV30,13,TRBJ1-5,NA,NA,CAWSVEGEQPQHF,TGTGCCTGGAGTGTAGAGGGGGAGCAGCCCCAGCATTTT
TRBV30,16,TRBJ2-1,NA,TRBD2,CAWSISGRVPYNEQFF,TGTGCCTGGAGTATTAGCGGGAGGGTTCCCTACAATGAGCAGTTCTTC
TRBV7-9,14,TRBJ1-5,NA,NA,CASSLFEENQPQHF,TGTGCCAGCAGCTTATTTGAGGAAAATCAGCCCCAGCATTTT
TRBV25-1,17,TRBJ1-2,NA,TRBD1,CASSEYNLPGQDYGYTF,TGTGCCAGCAGTGAATACAATCTTCCGGGACAGGACTATGGCTACACCTTC
TRBV7-9,13,TRBJ1-1,NA,NA,CASSGRLNTEAFF,TGTGCCAGCAGCGGCCGGTTGAACACTGAAGCTTTCTTT
TRBV6-2/TRBV6-3,14,TRBJ2-6,NA,NA,CASSWGSGANVLTF,TGTGCCAGCAGTTGGGGTTCTGGGGCCAACGTCCTGACTTTC
TRBV30,11,TRBJ1-1,NA,NA,CAWSGAREAFF,TGTGCCTGGAGCGGGGCCCGCGAGGCTTTCTTT
TRBV6-5,14,TRBJ1-5,NA,NA,CASNLAGRNQPQHF,TGTGCCAGCAATCTTGCCGGGCGCAATCAGCCCCAGCATTTT
TRBV30,11,TRBJ2-7,NA,TRBD1,CAFGQGGEQYF,TGTGCCTTTGGACAGGGGGGCGAGCAGTACTTC
TRBV2,12,TRBJ1-1,NA,NA,CASRNRATEAFF,TGTGCCAGCAGGAACAGGGCCACTGAAGCTTTCTTT
TRBV11-1,14,TRBJ2-2,NA,NA,CASTGTSNTGELFF,TGTGCCAGTACCGGGACGTCGAACACCGGGGAGCTGTTTTTT